This entry lists 8 T cell receptor beta chains sequenced from one sample in a study of technical replicates of blood from several donors. Clones were sequenced by immunoSEQ multiplex PCR, and TCRdb holds only the in-frame ones, with some missing. The data contain approximately 70,000 clones, roughly 95% of them seen just once; the ten biggest clones take up around 0.24%. The sample was T cells isolated from PBMCs. The source is a human donor in good health.

This rearrangement joins TRBV5-1 to TRBJ1-2; 7 nucleotides agree with TRBD1. With 0 bases clipped from V and 4 bases from J, the junction kept 3 bases outside the gene matches. From germline, CDR1 is SGHRS and CDR2 YFSETQ. The length of the CDR3 is 14 residues. The CDR3 spells CASSLGQGGYGYTF. The CDR3 DNA follows: TGCGCCAGCAGCTTGGGGCAGGGGGGCTATGGCTACACCTTC.

The chain recombines TRBV9 with TRBJ1-4; D possibly corresponds to TRBD1 (6 bases). Trimming shortened V by 0 bases and J by 8 bases, and 11 bases separated the two germline ends. Germline values: CDR1 SGDLS, CDR2 YYNGEE. CDR3 length: 14 amino acids. CDR3 nucleotides: TGTGCCAGCAGCGTAGGGACAGTTGGGGAAAAACTGTTTTTT. Protein sequence: CASSVGTVGEKLFF.

This chain links TRBV5-4 with TRBJ2-3, with TRBD2 as a possible D gene (6 bases). The germline gives CDR1 SGHNT, CDR2 YYREEE (reference sequence). The length of the CDR3 is 16 residues. Trimming stripped 2 bases from V and 2 bases from J, with 15 bases between. CDR3 bases: TGTGCCAGCAGCTTAGGAGGGAGCAGGATCACAGATACGCAGTATTTT. Protein sequence: CASSLGGSRITDTQYF. Full variable domain (missing parts from reference TRBV5-4 and TRBJ2-3): ETGVTQSPTHLIKTRGQQVTLRCSSQSGHNTVSWYQQALGQGPQFIFQYYREEENGRGNFPPRFSGLQFPNYSSELNVNALELDDSALYLCASSLGGSRITDTQYFGPGTRLTVL.

The rearrangement joins TRBV6-5 to TRBJ1-2; D gene uncertain. V was shortened by 7 bases and J by 6 bases, with 15 bases between the two germline ends. Germline CDR1 reads MNHEY; CDR2 reads SVGAGI. The CDR3 has 13 amino acids. Here the CDR3 DNA reads TGTGCCAGCACGGCGGGAGATTGGAATGGCTACACCTTC. This encodes CASTAGDWNGYTF.

V gene TRBV28 combines with J gene TRBJ2-2; 7 nucleotides line up with TRBD1. Germline values: CDR1 MDHEN, CDR2 SYDVKM. V was clipped by 6 bases and J by 8 bases; unmatched bases: 6. The CDR3 has 13 residues. For the CDR3, the DNA is TGTGCCAGCAGATCACAGGGGTGGGGGGAGCTGTTTTTT. This sequence encodes CASRSQGWGELFF.

The V and J genes are TRBV5-4 and TRBJ2-7; 9 nucleotides align to TRBD2. This CDR3 has 16 residues. The V segment lost 0 bases and the J segment 4 bases; nucleotides outside the gene matches: 8. Germline V gives CDR1 SGHNT, CDR2 YYREEE (reference sequence). CDR3 DNA: TGTGCCAGCAGCTTGGTATCCAGCGGGGGGCCATACGAGCAGTACTTC. It yields the protein CASSLVSSGGPYEQYF.

The chain couples TRBV10-3 to TRBJ1-1; D unresolved. The CDR3 is 14 residues long. Germline V CDR1 and CDR2: ENHRY, SYGVKD. The V end lost 10 bases, the J end lost 0 bases, and 15 bases lay between the germline ends. CDR3 protein: CATSPELMNTEAFF. For the CDR3, the DNA is TGTGCCACCAGCCCGGAGCTCATGAACACTGAAGCTTTCTTT.

In this sample, this clone turned up a few times. The V gene is TRBV6-5, the J gene TRBJ1-1, with a weak D call TRBD1 (5 bases). Trimming took off 7 bases at V and 0 bases at J, with 12 bases between the two ends. The CDR3 length is 14 residues. Germline CDR1 reads MNHEY; CDR2 reads SVGAGI. As DNA, the CDR3 is TGTGCCAGCAAGGTGCAGGGCTTGAACACTGAAGCTTTCTTT. This sequence encodes CASKVQGLNTEAFF.